The 27 T cell receptor beta chains below were found in one sample sequenced in a study of glioma-infiltrating T cells after dendritic cell vaccination (dated by TCRdb to between 2015 and 2016). Per the publication, the time point label means: after dendritic cell vaccination, including at tumor progression/relapse. Library construction relied on the immunoSEQ multiplex PCR assay. Drawn from immuneACCESS, this table holds only the in-frame rearrangements with V and J called that TCRdb kept. Clones are partly lost; checked studies trace under half to an unresolved V gene and leave the rest unexplained. The sample yields tens of thousands of clones; roughly 85% were counted once. Of the sample, about 9.3% falls within the top ten clones. The sample here was blood, taken after dendritic cell vaccination. These receptors were taken from a human donor with glioblastoma.

The chain combines TRBV6-4 with TRBJ1-6, with 8 bases lining up with TRBD1. The CDR3 contains 19 residues. V lost 9 bases, J lost 8 bases, and 24 bases stayed unmatched. Germline CDR1 MRHNA, CDR2 SNTAGT. The CDR3 nucleotides are TGTGCCAGGAGACCGTTCGGGACAGGTCCAAATCTGGCTGATTCACCCCTCCACTTT. It specifies CARRPFGTGPNLADSPLHF.

This clone showed up just a few times. The CDR3 region is CASSQVAQGATNEKLFF. The CDR3 region has the DNA TGCGCCAGCAGCCAAGTTGCACAGGGGGCGACTAATGAAAAACTGTTTTTT. The chain has TRBV4-1 and TRBJ1-4; 9 nucleotides agree with TRBD1. Germline CDR1 MGHRA, CDR2 YSYEKL. The length of the CDR3 is 17 residues. After removal of 1 base from V and 2 bases from J, the junction contained 5 bases not matched to a gene.

V gene TRBV9 combines with J gene TRBJ2-7; possibly TRBD2 for D (5 bases). V dropped 4 bases and J dropped 0 bases, with 11 bases sitting between them. Per the germline V gene, CDR1 is SGDLS and CDR2 is YYNGEE. This CDR3 spans 14 amino acids. The CDR3 here is CASSPRRDSYEQYF. In nucleotides, the CDR3 is TGTGCCAGCAGCCCGCGACGGGACTCCTACGAGCAGTACTTC.

This chain connects TRBV5-1 to TRBJ2-3; D call uncertain. V was clipped by 3 bases and J by 0 bases, with 11 bases between them. The CDR3 extends over 15 amino acids. Germline V gene data show CDR1 as SGHRS and CDR2 as YFSETQ. The CDR3 bases are TGCGCCAGCAGCTCGTCGGCGGCGAGCACAGATACGCAGTATTTT. This gives the protein CASSSSAASTDTQYF.

This sequence joins TRBV7-2 and TRBJ1-2; 9 nucleotides align to TRBD1. The CDR3 extends over 17 amino acids. Germline trimming cut 1 base from V and 8 bases from J; bases unmatched to any gene: 14. The germline gives CDR1 SGHTA, CDR2 FQGNSA. CDR3 DNA: TGTGCCAGCAGCTTAGATTGGGACAGGGTGGTTTTCAGCGGCTACACCTTC. Its translation: CASSLDWDRVVFSGYTF.

V usage is TRBV5-1 and J usage is TRBJ1-3; D possibly corresponds to TRBD1 (5 bases). Looked up from germline, CDR1 is SGHRS and CDR2 is YFSETQ. The CDR3 runs to 16 residues. V shed 4 bases and J shed 0 bases, with 14 bases lying between them. The CDR3 reads CASSQGTPSSGNTIYF. The CDR3 nucleotides read TGCGCCAGCAGCCAAGGGACTCCGAGCTCTGGAAACACCATATATTTT.

The chain couples TRBV7-3 to TRBJ2-3; 8 nucleotides align to TRBD2. Per germline, CDR1 SGHTA and CDR2 FQGTGA. The CDR3 has 18 amino acids. Trimming at V came to 5 bases and at J to 4 bases, leaving 17 bases not matched to a gene. The CDR3 DNA reads TGTGCCAGCAGCATAAAAGGGTTTTCGGGAGGGCCCCCAGATACGCAGTATTTT. Translating gives CASSIKGFSGGPPDTQYF. Full variable domain (rest looked up from reference TRBV7-3 and TRBJ2-3): GAGVSQTPSNKVTEKGKYVELRCDPISGHTALYWYRQSLGQGPEFLIYFQGTGAADDSGLPNDRFFAVRPEGSVSTLKIQRTERGDSAVYLCASSIKGFSGGPPDTQYFGPGTRLTVL.

The chain recombines TRBV29-1 with TRBJ1-1, with 10 bases that match TRBD1. This CDR3 has 18 amino acids. The germline V gene encodes CDR1 SQVTM and CDR2 ANQGSEA. The V and J ends lost 6 bases and 1 base, in that order; junction bases with no gene match: 17. The CDR3 reads CSVSWSPGQGMGNTEAFF. The DNA of the CDR3 is TGCAGCGTCTCCTGGAGTCCGGGACAGGGGATGGGGAACACTGAAGCTTTCTTT.

The genes are TRBV29-1 and TRBJ1-1, with D possibly matching TRBD1 (6 bases). CDR3 length equals 12 residues. In germline, CDR1 is SQVTM, CDR2 ANQGSEA. V was shortened by 5 bases and J by 7 bases, with 14 bases between the two germline ends. This CDR3 is CSVKGEIIEAFF. DNA of the CDR3: TGCAGCGTTAAGGGGGAAATAATTGAAGCTTTCTTT.

This clone was recorded only once. The chain joins TRBV2 to TRBJ2-7, with 7 bases that match TRBD1. The germline V gene has CDR1 SNHLY and CDR2 FYNNEI. The CDR3 contains 13 residues. V shed 11 bases and J 0 bases; nucleotides not matched to a gene: 7. The CDR3 DNA reads TGTGCCGCTACAGGGGTTAGCTCCTACGAGCAGTACTTC. Translating it yields CAATGVSSYEQYF.

This chain joins TRBV18 and TRBJ1-1, with 9 bases lining up with TRBD1. With 3 bases clipped from V and 0 bases from J, the junction kept 11 bases outside the gene matches. This CDR3 has 18 residues. Germline CDR1 and CDR2: KGHSH and LQKENI. This CDR3 reads CASSPGTGKSLMNTEAFF. In nucleotides, the CDR3 is TGTGCCAGCTCACCTGGGACAGGGAAGTCATTAATGAACACTGAAGCTTTCTTT.

This chain links TRBV7-9 with TRBJ2-1; 9 bases map to TRBD2. The CDR3 extends over 15 amino acids. The germline V gene has CDR1 SEHNR and CDR2 FQNEAQ (reference sequence). V lost 11 bases and J lost 6; bases outside the gene matches: 14. CDR3 in amino acids: CAGTGAGGAGNEQFF. As DNA, the CDR3 is TGTGCCGGCACCGGAGCGGGGGGCGCCGGCAATGAGCAGTTCTTC.

The chain employs TRBV5-1 and TRBJ2-5, with TRBD2 identical over 11 bases. V was clipped by 2 bases and J by 1 base; unmatched bases: 4. CDR1 is SGHRS and CDR2 is YFSETQ in the germline V gene. The CDR3 covers 16 residues. CDR3 in DNA: TGCGCCAGCAGCTTACTAGCGGGGGACATCCAAGAGACCCAGTACTTC. It specifies CASSLLAGDIQETQYF.

The V call is TRBV9, the J call TRBJ2-1; TRBD2 matches 8 bases. Trimming took 0 bases from V and 2 from J; bases not matched to a gene: 1. Per the germline V gene, CDR1 is SGDLS and CDR2 is YYNGEE. The CDR3 extends over 15 amino acids. CDR3 in DNA: TGTGCCAGCAGCGTAGGGGGACTAGCCTACAATGAGCAGTTCTTC. Amino acid sequence: CASSVGGLAYNEQFF.

The rearrangement joins TRBV7-8 to TRBJ1-2, with 7 bases fitting TRBD1. Per the germline V gene, CDR1 is SGHVS and CDR2 is FQNEAQ. V trimming: 5 bases; J trimming: 13 bases; junction bases outside the gene matches: 7. The CDR3 sequence is 11 residues long. The CDR3 is CASSLGQASTF. The CDR3 nucleotides read TGTGCCAGCAGCCTAGGACAGGCAAGCACCTTC.

The V and J genes are TRBV30 and TRBJ1-1; no clear D. Trimming left V 5 bases short and J 4 bases short, with 8 bases between. The CDR3 runs 11 residues. Per the germline V gene, CDR1 is GTSNPN and CDR2 is SVGIG (reference sequence). CDR3: CAWEVATEAFF. The CDR3 bases are TGTGCCTGGGAGGTGGCCACTGAAGCTTTCTTT.

The V and J genes are TRBV29-1 and TRBJ2-1; the D is unclear. CDR3 size: 12 residues. Germline V gene lookup returns CDR1 SQVTM and CDR2 ANQGSEA. V lost 5 bases and J lost 6, with 11 bases in between. DNA for the CDR3: TGCAGCGTTTACCGAACCAGCAATGAGCAGTTCTTC. This sequence encodes CSVYRTSNEQFF.

This CDR3 is CASSYYTPSSYNEQFF. DNA of the CDR3: TGTGCCAGCAGTTACTACACCCCTAGCTCCTACAATGAGCAGTTCTTC. The gene calls are TRBV27 and TRBJ2-1, with D unresolved. Trimming stripped 4 bases from V and 0 bases from J, with 13 bases between. Germline CDR1 and CDR2: MNHEY and SMNVEV (reference sequence). This CDR3 has 16 residues.

The rearrangement links TRBV16 to TRBJ1-1; 7 bases are shared with TRBD1. V gave up 5 bases and J gave up 4 bases; unmatched junction bases: 7. The length of the CDR3 is 14 residues. Per germline, CDR1 KGHSY and CDR2 FQNENV. This CDR3 is CASSTRQGGTEAFF. CDR3 sequence (DNA): TGTGCCAGCAGCACACGACAGGGAGGCACTGAAGCTTTCTTT.

The V and J genes are TRBV19 and TRBJ2-7; D is perhaps TRBD1 (6 bases). The V end lost 10 bases, the J end lost 3 bases, and 16 bases lay between the germline ends. Germline CDR1 reads LNHDA; CDR2 reads SQIVND (reference sequence). The CDR3 is made up of 13 amino acids. The CDR3 DNA follows: TGTGCCACCGCGGACAGAATTTACTACGAGCAGTACTTC. This codes for CATADRIYYEQYF.

The chain combines TRBV6-8 with TRBJ2-7, with a tentative D call TRBD1 (5 bases). Germline V CDR1 and CDR2: MNHGY, SAAAGT. V was pared by 0 bases and J by 2 bases, with 5 bases between. CDR3 length: 13 amino acids. The CDR3 spells CASSYSDTYEQYF. The CDR3 DNA reads TGTGCCAGCAGTTACTCGGACACCTACGAGCAGTACTTC.

The rearrangement links TRBV9 to TRBJ1-6; D is unclear. Trimming shortened V by 3 bases and J by 0 bases, and 7 bases separated the two germline ends. The length of the CDR3 is 15 residues. Germline V lookup: CDR1 SGDLS, CDR2 YYNGEE. CDR3 DNA: TGTGCCAGCAGCGAAGATAGCTCCTATAATTCACCCCTCCACTTT. The encoded protein is CASSEDSSYNSPLHF.

The chain carries TRBV7-2 and TRBJ1-5; D is unresolved. CDR1 SGHTA and CDR2 FQGNSA come from the germline V gene. The CDR3 runs 12 residues. Trimming stripped 1 base from V and 9 bases from J, with 7 bases between. CDR3 sequence: CASSLEFGPQHF. CDR3 bases: TGTGCCAGCAGCTTAGAATTCGGGCCCCAGCATTTT.

This rearrangement joins TRBV2 to TRBJ2-3; unclear D gene. CDR1 SNHLY and CDR2 FYNNEI come from the germline V gene. V dropped 11 bases and J dropped 1 base, with 7 bases sitting between them. This CDR3 is built from 11 residues. The CDR3 DNA reads as TGTGCCCTCTCCGGCACAGATACGCAGTATTTT. Amino acids: CALSGTDTQYF.

This chain links TRBV6-1 with TRBJ2-7, with TRBD2 matching over 8 bases. The CDR3 runs to 14 residues. Germline lookup yields CDR1 MNHNS and CDR2 SASEGT. With 0 bases clipped from V and 12 bases from J, the junction kept 10 bases outside the gene matches. The CDR3 sequence: CASSEARASGSRYF. The CDR3 coding sequence is TGTGCCAGCAGTGAAGCGCGGGCTAGCGGGTCTCGGTACTTC.

The chain employs TRBV7-2 and TRBJ2-3; 12 positions agree with TRBD2. The CDR3 has 18 residues. The germline V gene encodes CDR1 SGHTA and CDR2 FQGNSA. The J segment lost 0 bases and the V segment lost 1 base, leaving 5 bases of the junction unmatched. CDR3 bases: TGTGCCAGCAGCTTAGTTGCCGGGACTAGCGGGAGCACAGATACGCAGTATTTT. Residues: CASSLVAGTSGSTDTQYF.

This clone came up once. CDR3 in DNA: TGTGCCAGCACTCAGGGCCTAGCGGGGGGCCGAGAGACCCAGTACTTC. This sequence encodes CASTQGLAGGRETQYF. The chain joins TRBV7-2 to TRBJ2-5; 11 positions agree with TRBD2. V dropped 7 bases and J dropped 4; count of bases not matched to a gene: 11. The CDR3 is 16 residues long. Germline-derived CDR1 and CDR2 are SGHTA and FQGNSA.